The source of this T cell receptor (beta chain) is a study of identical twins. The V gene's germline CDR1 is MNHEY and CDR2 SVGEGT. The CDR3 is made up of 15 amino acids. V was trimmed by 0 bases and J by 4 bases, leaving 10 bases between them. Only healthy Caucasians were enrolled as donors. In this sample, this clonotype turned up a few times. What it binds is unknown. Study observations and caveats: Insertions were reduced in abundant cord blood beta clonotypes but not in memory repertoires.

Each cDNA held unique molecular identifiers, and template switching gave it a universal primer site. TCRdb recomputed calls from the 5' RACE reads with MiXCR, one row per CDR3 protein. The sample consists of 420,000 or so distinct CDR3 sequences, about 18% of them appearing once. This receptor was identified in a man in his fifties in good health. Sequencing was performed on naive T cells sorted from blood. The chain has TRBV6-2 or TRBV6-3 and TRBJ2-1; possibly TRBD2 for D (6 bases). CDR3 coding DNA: TGTGCCAGCAGTTACTCCCTGGGACTGTACAATGAGCAGTTCTTC. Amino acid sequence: CASSYSLGLYNEQFF.